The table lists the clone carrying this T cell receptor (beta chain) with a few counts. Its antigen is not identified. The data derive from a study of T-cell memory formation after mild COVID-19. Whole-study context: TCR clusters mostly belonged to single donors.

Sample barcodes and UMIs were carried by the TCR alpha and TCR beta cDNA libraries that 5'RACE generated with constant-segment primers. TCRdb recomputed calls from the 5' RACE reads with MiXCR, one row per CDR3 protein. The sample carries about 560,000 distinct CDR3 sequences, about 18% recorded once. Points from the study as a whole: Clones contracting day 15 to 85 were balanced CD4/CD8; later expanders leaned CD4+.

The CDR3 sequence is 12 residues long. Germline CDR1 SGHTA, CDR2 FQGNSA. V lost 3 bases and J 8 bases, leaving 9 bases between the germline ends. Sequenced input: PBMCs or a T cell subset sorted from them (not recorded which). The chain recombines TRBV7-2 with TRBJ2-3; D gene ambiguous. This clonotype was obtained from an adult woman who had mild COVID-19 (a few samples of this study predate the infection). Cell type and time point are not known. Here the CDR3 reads CASSFDPATQYF. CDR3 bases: TGTGCCAGCAGCTTTGATCCGGCTACGCAGTATTTT.